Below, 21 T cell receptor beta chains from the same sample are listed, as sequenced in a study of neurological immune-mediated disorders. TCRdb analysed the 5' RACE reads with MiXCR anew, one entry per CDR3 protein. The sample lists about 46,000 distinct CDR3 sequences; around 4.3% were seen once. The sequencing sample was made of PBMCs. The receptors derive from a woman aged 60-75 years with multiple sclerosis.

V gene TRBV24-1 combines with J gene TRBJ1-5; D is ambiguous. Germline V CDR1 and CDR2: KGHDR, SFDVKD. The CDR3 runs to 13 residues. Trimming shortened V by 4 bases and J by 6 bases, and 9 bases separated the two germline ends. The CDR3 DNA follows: TGTGCCACCAGTGACCATTCAAGTCAGCCCCAGCATTTT. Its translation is CATSDHSSQPQHF.

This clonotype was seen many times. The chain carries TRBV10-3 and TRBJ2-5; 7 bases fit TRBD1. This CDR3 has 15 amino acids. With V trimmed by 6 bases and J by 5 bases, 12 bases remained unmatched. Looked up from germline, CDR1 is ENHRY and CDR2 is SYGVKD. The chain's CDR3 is CAISREGQAVETQYF. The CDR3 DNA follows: TGTGCCATCAGCCGGGAAGGACAGGCCGTGGAGACCCAGTACTTC.

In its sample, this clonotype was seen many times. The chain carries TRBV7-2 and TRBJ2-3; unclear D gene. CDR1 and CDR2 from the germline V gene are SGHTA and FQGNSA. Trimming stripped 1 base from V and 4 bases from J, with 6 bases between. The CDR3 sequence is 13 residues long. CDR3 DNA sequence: TGTGCCAGCAGCTTAGGGGGTGCAGATACGCAGTATTTT. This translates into CASSLGGADTQYF.

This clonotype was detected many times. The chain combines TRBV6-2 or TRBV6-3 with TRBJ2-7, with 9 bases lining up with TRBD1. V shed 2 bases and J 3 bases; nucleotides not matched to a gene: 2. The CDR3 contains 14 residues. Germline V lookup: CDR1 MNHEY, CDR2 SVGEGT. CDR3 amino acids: CASSYADRGYEQYF. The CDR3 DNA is TGTGCCAGCAGTTACGCGGACAGGGGCTACGAGCAGTACTTC.

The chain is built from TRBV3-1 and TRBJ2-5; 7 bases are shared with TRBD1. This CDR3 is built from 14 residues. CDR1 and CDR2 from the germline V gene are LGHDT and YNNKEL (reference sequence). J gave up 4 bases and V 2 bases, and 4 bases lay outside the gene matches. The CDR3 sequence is CASSQIRTGETQYF. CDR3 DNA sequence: TGTGCCAGCAGCCAAATTAGGACAGGAGAGACCCAGTACTTC.

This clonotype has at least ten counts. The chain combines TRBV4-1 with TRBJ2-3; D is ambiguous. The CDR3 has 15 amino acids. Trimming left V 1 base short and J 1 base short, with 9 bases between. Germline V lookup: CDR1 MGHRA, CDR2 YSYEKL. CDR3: CASSQVPSRTDTQYF. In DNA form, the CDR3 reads TGCGCCAGCAGCCAAGTACCAAGTCGCACAGATACGCAGTATTTT.

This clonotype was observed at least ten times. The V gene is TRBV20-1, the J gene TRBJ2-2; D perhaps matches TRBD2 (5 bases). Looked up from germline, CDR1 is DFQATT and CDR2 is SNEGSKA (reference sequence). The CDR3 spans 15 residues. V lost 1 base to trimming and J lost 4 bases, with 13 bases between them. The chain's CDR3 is CSARVPRSGTGELFF. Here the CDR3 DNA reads TGCAGTGCTAGAGTGCCCAGGAGCGGCACCGGGGAGCTGTTTTTT.

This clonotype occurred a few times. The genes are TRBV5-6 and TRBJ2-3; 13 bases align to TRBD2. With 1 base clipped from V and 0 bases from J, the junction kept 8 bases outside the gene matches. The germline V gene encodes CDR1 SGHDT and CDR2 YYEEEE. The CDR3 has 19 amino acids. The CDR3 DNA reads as TGTGCCAGCAGCTTGCCCGGGACTAGCGGGGCCTCTAGCACAGATACGCAGTATTTT. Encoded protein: CASSLPGTSGASSTDTQYF.

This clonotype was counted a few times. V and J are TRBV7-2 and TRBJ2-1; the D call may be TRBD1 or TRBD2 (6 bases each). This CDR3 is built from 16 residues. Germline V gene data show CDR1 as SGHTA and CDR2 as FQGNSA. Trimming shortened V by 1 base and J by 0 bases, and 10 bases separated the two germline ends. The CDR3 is CASSLVGGNSYNEQFF. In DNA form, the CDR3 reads TGTGCCAGCAGCTTAGTGGGGGGCAACTCCTACAATGAGCAGTTCTTC.

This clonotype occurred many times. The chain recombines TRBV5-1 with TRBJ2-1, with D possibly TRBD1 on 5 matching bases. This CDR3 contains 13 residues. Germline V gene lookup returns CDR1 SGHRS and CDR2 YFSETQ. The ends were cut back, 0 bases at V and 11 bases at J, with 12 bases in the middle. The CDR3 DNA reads TGCGCCAGCAGCTTGGTAGTATCGGACAAGCAGTTCTTC. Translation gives CASSLVVSDKQFF.

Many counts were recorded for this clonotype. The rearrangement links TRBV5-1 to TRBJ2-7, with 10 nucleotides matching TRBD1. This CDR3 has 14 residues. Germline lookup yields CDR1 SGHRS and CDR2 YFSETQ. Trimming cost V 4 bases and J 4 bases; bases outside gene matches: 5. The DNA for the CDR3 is TGCGCCAGCAGCGTCGGACAGGGGGGTTACGAGCAGTACTTC. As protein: CASSVGQGGYEQYF. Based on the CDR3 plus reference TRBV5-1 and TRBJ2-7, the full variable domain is KAGVTQTPRYLIKTRGQQVTLSCSPISGHRSVSWYQQTPGQGLQFLFEYFSETQRNKGNFPGRFSGRQFSNSRSEMNVSTLELGDSALYLCASSVGQGGYEQYFGPGTRLTVT.

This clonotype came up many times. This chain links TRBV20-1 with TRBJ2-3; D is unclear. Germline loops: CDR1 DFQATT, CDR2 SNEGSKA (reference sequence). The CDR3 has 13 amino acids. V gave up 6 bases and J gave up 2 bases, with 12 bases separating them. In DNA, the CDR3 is TGCAGTGCGACGCACGGTGACACAGATACGCAGTATTTT. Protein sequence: CSATHGDTDTQYF.

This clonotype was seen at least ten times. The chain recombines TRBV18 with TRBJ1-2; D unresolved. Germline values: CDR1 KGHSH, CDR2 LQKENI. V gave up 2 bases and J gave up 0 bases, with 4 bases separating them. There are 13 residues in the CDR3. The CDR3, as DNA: TGTGCCAGCTCACCAAGAGCTAACTATGGCTACACCTTC. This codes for CASSPRANYGYTF.

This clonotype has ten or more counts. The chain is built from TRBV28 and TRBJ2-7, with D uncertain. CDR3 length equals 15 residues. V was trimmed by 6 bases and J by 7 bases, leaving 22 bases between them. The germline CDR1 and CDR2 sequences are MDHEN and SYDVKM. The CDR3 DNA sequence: TGTGCCAGCAGCCGAACGCGTGTCGTCTCTGAGGAGCAGTACTTC. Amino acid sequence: CASSRTRVVSEEQYF.

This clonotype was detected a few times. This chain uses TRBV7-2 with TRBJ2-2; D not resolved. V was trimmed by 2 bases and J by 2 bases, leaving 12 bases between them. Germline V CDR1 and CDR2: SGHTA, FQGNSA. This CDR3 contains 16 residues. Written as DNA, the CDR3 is TGTGCCAGCAGCTTAATGGGAACATCTAACACCGGGGAGCTGTTTTTT. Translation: CASSLMGTSNTGELFF. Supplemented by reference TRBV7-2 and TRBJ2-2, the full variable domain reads GAGVSQSPSNKVTEKGKDVELRCDPISGHTALYWYRQSLGQGLEFLIYFQGNSAPDKSGLPSDRFSAERTGGSVSTLTIQRTQQEDSAVYLCASSLMGTSNTGELFFGEGSRLTVL.

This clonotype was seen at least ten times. The CDR3 sequence is CSVERAGGQFF. DNA for the CDR3: TGCAGCGTTGAAAGGGCGGGTGGGCAGTTCTTC. The chain is built from TRBV29-1 and TRBJ2-1, with a tentative D call TRBD2 (5 bases). The CDR3 runs 11 residues. V was clipped by 2 bases and J by 12 bases, with 11 bases between them. The germline gives CDR1 SQVTM, CDR2 ANQGSEA.

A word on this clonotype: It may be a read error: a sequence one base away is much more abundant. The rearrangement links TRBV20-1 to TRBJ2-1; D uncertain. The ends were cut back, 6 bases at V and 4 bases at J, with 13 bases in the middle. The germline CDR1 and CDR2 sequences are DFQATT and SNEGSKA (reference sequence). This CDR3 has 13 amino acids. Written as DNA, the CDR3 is TGCAGTGCCAGACCCACCCTTTACAATGAGCAGTTCTTC. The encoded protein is CSARPTLYNEQFF.

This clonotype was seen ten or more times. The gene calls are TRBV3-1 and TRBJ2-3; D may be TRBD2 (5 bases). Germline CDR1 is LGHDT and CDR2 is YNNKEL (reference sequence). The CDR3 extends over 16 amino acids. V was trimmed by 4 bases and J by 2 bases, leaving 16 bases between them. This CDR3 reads CASSPRLFRTTDTQYF. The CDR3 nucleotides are TGTGCCAGCAGCCCCAGACTATTCCGCACCACAGATACGCAGTATTTT.

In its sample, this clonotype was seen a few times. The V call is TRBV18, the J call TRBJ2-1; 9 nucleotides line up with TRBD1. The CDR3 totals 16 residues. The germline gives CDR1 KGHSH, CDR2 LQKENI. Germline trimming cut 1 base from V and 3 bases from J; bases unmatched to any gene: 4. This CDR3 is CASSPLGTGIYNEQFF. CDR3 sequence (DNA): TGTGCCAGCTCACCACTCGGGACAGGGATCTACAATGAGCAGTTCTTC.

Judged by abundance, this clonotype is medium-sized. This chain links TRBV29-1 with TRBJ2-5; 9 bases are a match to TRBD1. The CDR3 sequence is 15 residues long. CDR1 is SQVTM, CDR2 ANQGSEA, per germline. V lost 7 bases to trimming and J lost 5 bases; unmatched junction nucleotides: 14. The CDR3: CSALSRDRVGETQYF. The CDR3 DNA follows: TGCAGCGCACTGAGCCGGGACAGGGTGGGTGAGACCCAGTACTTC.

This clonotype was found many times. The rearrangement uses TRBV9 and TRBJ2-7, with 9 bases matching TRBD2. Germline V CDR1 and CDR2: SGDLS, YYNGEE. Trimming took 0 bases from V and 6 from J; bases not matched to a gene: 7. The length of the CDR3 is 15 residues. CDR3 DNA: TGTGCCAGCAGCGTAGGGGGGCTAGCGGGGTCCGAGCAGTACTTC. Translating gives CASSVGGLAGSEQYF.